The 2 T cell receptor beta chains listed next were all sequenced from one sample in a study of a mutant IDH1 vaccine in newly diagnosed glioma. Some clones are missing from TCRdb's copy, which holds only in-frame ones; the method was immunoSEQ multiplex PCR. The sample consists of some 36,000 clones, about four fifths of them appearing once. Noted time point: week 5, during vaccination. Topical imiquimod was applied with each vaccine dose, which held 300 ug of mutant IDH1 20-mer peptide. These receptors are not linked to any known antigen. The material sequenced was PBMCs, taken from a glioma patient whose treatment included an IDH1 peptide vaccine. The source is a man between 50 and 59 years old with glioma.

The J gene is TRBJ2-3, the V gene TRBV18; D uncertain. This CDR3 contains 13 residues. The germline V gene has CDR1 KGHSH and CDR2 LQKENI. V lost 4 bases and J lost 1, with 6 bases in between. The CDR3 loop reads CASSLYGTDTQYF. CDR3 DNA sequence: TGTGCCAGCTCACTGTACGGCACAGATACGCAGTATTTT.

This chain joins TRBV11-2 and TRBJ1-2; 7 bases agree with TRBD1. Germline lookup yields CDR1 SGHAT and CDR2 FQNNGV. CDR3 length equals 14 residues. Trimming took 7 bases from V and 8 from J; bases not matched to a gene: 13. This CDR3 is CASTSPDRVLGYTF. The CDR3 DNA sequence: TGTGCCAGCACCTCCCCCGACAGGGTCTTGGGCTACACCTTC.